This paragraph reports one TCR beta chain. It was with 60 Vbeta and 13 Jbeta primers that the PCR ran. Assay used: immunoSEQ multiplex PCR; TCRdb lists only in-frame clones, some missing. This table holds about 160,000 clones, over 70% found once. The CDR3 loop spans 17 amino acids. With 4 bases clipped from V and 3 bases from J, the junction kept 7 bases outside the gene matches. CDR1 is MNHEY, CDR2 SMNVEV, per germline (reference sequence). This sample is drawn from a study of cytomegalovirus exposure and HLA in healthy donors. Study-level background: The study's early data release held around 85 million unique TCRs from HLA-typed donors.

The specimen sequenced was PBMCs. The clonotype originates from a man between 50 and 59 years old in good health and CMV-seropositive. The chain joins TRBV27 to TRBJ2-2; TRBD2 matches at 11 bases. CDR3 loop: CASSSNLAGGYTGELFF. Here the CDR3 DNA reads TGTGCCAGCAGTTCCAACCTAGCGGGGGGATACACCGGGGAGCTGTTTTTT.